These 8 T cell receptor beta chains were all obtained from the same sample, sequenced in a study of blood T cell repertoires in COVID-19 (dated by TCRdb to the early 2020s). Receptors were amplified or captured by the immunoSEQ multiplex PCR assay. The source is immuneACCESS, and TCRdb retained only in-frame sequences with V and J called. Part of the clones is not carried over; for the studies checked, unresolved V genes explain less than half of this, and the remainder is unexplained. This sample is represented by roughly 310,000 clones; around nine tenths of them were singletons. In total, the top ten clones hold around 2.7% of the sample. The sequenced sample consisted of PBMCs or T cells enriched from blood (not recorded which). The receptors stem from a man in his 60s who had recovered from COVID-19.

The genes are TRBV15 and TRBJ1-3; 9 bases are shared with TRBD1. In germline, CDR1 is LNHNV, CDR2 YYDKDF (reference sequence). V was pared by 3 bases and J by 0 bases, with 0 bases of the junction left unmatched. The CDR3 is 15 residues long. CDR3 amino acids: CATSRDRGSGNTIYF. Written as DNA, the CDR3 is TGTGCCACCAGCAGGGACAGGGGCTCTGGAAACACCATATATTTT. Complete variable domain (other parts from reference TRBV15 and TRBJ1-3): DAMVIQNPRYQVTQFGKPVTLSCSQTLNHNVMYWYQQKSSQAPKLLFHYYDKDFNNEADTPDNFQSRRPNTSFCFLDIRSPGLGDTAMYLCATSRDRGSGNTIYFGEGSWLTVV.

The V call is TRBV11-3, the J call TRBJ1-1; D may be TRBD1 (5 bases). The CDR3 covers 15 residues. The V end lost 5 bases, the J end lost 4 bases, and 17 bases lay between the germline ends. Germline V gives CDR1 SGHNT, CDR2 YENEEA. CDR3 region: CASSPIGGLGTEAFF. The CDR3 region has the DNA TGTGCCAGCAGCCCAATCGGGGGTCTCGGCACTGAAGCTTTCTTT.

The chain employs TRBV4-2 and TRBJ1-5, with 7 bases matching TRBD1. The CDR3 totals 14 residues. The V gene's germline CDR1 is LGHNA and CDR2 YNFKEQ. V was clipped by 1 base and J by 6 bases; unmatched bases: 3. In DNA form, the CDR3 reads TGTGCCAGCAGCCAAGGACAGGGTAGTCAGCCCCAGCATTTT. Its protein is CASSQGQGSQPQHF.

V and J are TRBV19 and TRBJ1-2; 8 bases are a match to TRBD1. CDR1 and CDR2 (germline): LNHDA, SQIVND (reference sequence). The CDR3 spans 14 residues. V was clipped by 2 bases and J by 5 bases; unmatched bases: 4. The CDR3 protein is CASSISGQDYGYTF. CDR3 sequence (DNA): TGTGCCAGTAGTATATCGGGACAGGATTATGGCTACACCTTC.

This clone was seen a few times. The chain joins TRBV29-1 to TRBJ1-2; D not certain. The V and J ends lost 1 base and 6 bases respectively, with 6 bases between them. Per the germline V gene, CDR1 is SQVTM and CDR2 is ANQGSEA. The CDR3 covers 11 residues. The CDR3 spells CSVEGGHGYTF. The CDR3 DNA reads as TGCAGCGTTGAAGGCGGTCATGGCTACACCTTC. Full variable domain (rest looked up from reference TRBV29-1 and TRBJ1-2): SAVISQKPSRDICQRGTSLTIQCQVDSQVTMMFWYRQQPGQSLTLIATANQGSEATYESGFVIDKFPISRPNLTFSTLTVSNMSPEDSSIYLCSVEGGHGYTFGSGTRLTVV.

The chain carries TRBV5-4 and TRBJ2-3, with TRBD2 matching over 11 bases. The V segment lost 3 bases and the J segment 0 bases; nucleotides outside the gene matches: 15. Per germline, CDR1 SGHNT and CDR2 YYREEE (reference sequence). This CDR3 is built from 20 residues. Written as DNA, the CDR3 is TGTGCCAGCAGCTCACCAGGGCCCCGGACTAGCGGGCTTAGCACAGATACGCAGTATTTT. Encoded protein: CASSSPGPRTSGLSTDTQYF.

The chain links TRBV6-5 to TRBJ1-2, with 9 bases that match TRBD1. This CDR3 is built from 14 residues. Germline assignment: CDR1 MNHEY and CDR2 SVGAGI. The ends lost 6 bases at V and 4 bases at J; junction bases unmatched: 6. In nucleotides, the CDR3 is TGTGCCAGCAGCTCCGGACAGGGGCTCTATGGCTACACCTTC. It yields the protein CASSSGQGLYGYTF.

The chain is built from TRBV29-1 and TRBJ2-2, with D possibly TRBD1 on 6 matching bases. V was shortened by 4 bases and J by 4 bases, with 10 bases between the two germline ends. The germline CDR1 and CDR2 sequences are SQVTM and ANQGSEA. CDR3 length: 13 residues. The CDR3 DNA sequence: TGCAGCGTTGGGGGACATACCACCGGGGAGCTGTTTTTT. Translating gives CSVGGHTTGELFF.